This TCR beta chain appears in the sequencing data of a study of blood T cell repertoires in COVID-19. Overall study: Specimens from acute and convalescent COVID-19 originated in the United States, Italy and Spain. In each case, the material was cDNA or gDNA derived from T cells, B-cell-depleted T cells, or PBMCs.

Only a few counts were recorded for this clone. Per the original methods: Scientists estimated how many nucleated cells there were by amplifying reference gene primers. The assay was immunoSEQ multiplex PCR, and TCRdb's table has in-frame clones only and misses some. V, J and clone size reflect that table, while D and trimming were determined from the DNA. The repertoire holds 50,000 to 80,000 clones, with around 84% as singletons. This CDR3 comprises 15 residues. CDR1 and CDR2 (germline): LGHNT, FRNRAP. V trimming: 3 bases; J trimming: 7 bases; junction bases outside the gene matches: 5. Sequencing used peripheral blood. The rearrangement joins TRBV12-5 to TRBJ2-1, with 11 bases fitting TRBD1. The TCR sequence derives from a middle-aged man with active COVID-19. CDR3 sequence: CASGLGTGGSNEQFF. The CDR3 coding sequence is TGTGCTAGTGGTTTAGGGACAGGGGGTTCGAATGAGCAGTTCTTC.